This T cell receptor (beta chain) derives from a study of T-cell memory formation after mild COVID-19. Germline lookup yields CDR1 SGHAT and CDR2 FQNNGV. V lost 5 bases and J 3 bases, leaving 22 bases between the germline ends. The CDR3 is 17 residues long. MiXCR, applied by TCRdb to the 5' RACE reads, yields one record per CDR3 protein. Of roughly 120,000 distinct CDR3 sequences in the sample, approximately 16% were seen once. Findings and limits, study-wide: Confirmation was lacking for SARS-CoV-2 specificity of second-wave clones that peaked on day 37.

This clonotype was found a few times. No antigen is known for it. The TCR was taken from an adult woman who had mild COVID-19 (a few samples of this study predate the infection). Cell type and time point are not known. The sample comprised PBMCs or a T cell subset sorted from them (not recorded which). The gene calls are TRBV11-2 and TRBJ2-5, with D possibly being TRBD1 (6 bases). CDR3: CASSGTRDKGLEETQYF. CDR3 nucleotides: TGTGCCAGCAGCGGGACCCGGGACAAAGGACTTGAAGAGACCCAGTACTTC.